This passage covers 6 T cell receptor beta chains from one sample sequenced in a study of human T cells and chemical hapten exposure. Time point: pre-sensitization, week 0. As for treatment: therapeutic diphenylcyclopropenone sensitization with weekly scalp DPC. A single record per CDR3 protein comes from TCRdb applying MiXCR to the RACE reads. The repertoire holds roughly 260,000 distinct CDR3 sequences, with 7.5% to 10% as singletons. Here the sequenced sample was whole blood, taken in connection with sensitization to the hapten diphenylcyclopropenone (DPC). The receptors shown here come from a woman in her thirties or forties with alopecia areata. Some clones in this sample may be carry-over from other donors' samples.

This clonotype came up a few times. V usage is TRBV27 and J usage is TRBJ2-2; D may be TRBD2 (5 bases). Germline V CDR1 and CDR2: MNHEY, SMNVEV (reference sequence). V lost 0 bases and J lost 6, with 11 bases in between. The CDR3 covers 15 residues. The CDR3 is CASSLSRGLSGELFF. In DNA form, the CDR3 reads TGTGCCAGCAGTTTATCGAGAGGGCTTTCCGGGGAGCTGTTTTTT.

This clonotype was detected ten times or more. The rearrangement uses TRBV7-3 and TRBJ1-2; possible D gene TRBD1, 5 bases. The CDR3 length is 15 residues. Germline CDR1 reads SGHTA; CDR2 reads FQGTGA. V was cut by 5 bases and J by 6 bases, with 19 bases left in between. CDR3 amino acids: CASSPNPGGIDGYTF. The DNA for the CDR3 is TGTGCCAGCAGCCCTAATCCGGGGGGTATCGATGGCTACACCTTC.

This clonotype has just a few counts. This may come from a read error, since a much larger clone is one base off. The chain recombines TRBV29-1 with TRBJ2-2; D unresolved. The V and J ends lost 3 bases and 2 bases respectively, with 4 bases between them. From germline, CDR1 is SQVTM and CDR2 ANQGSEA. The CDR3 extends over 12 amino acids. CDR3 nucleotides: TGCAGCGTTGACGGCAACACCGGGGAGCTGTTTTTT. Amino acids: CSVDGNTGELFF.

This clonotype occurred a few times. The V and J genes are TRBV12-3 or TRBV12-4 and TRBJ2-5; TRBD1 is a possible D gene (5 bases). V was cut by 4 bases and J by 5 bases, with 17 bases left in between. The CDR3 runs 15 residues. The CDR3 is CASSSTGAAAETQYF. The CDR3 coding sequence is TGTGCCAGCAGTTCAACAGGTGCCGCGGCGGAGACCCAGTACTTC.

This clonotype occurred once. The chain has TRBV6-6 and TRBJ2-3; D not resolved. Germline CDR1 and CDR2: MNHNY and SVGAGI (reference sequence). Trimming left V 2 bases short and J 3 bases short, with 6 bases between. This CDR3 contains 13 residues. The CDR3 sequence: CASSYARTDTQYF. CDR3 DNA: TGTGCCAGCAGTTACGCCCGGACAGATACGCAGTATTTT.

Only a few counts were recorded for this clonotype. This chain joins TRBV7-2 and TRBJ2-1, with D tentatively TRBD1 or TRBD2 (5 bases each). Trimming stripped 1 base from V and 8 bases from J, with 18 bases between. Germline CDR1 reads SGHTA; CDR2 reads FQGNSA. The CDR3 extends over 16 amino acids. The CDR3 DNA is TGTGCCAGCAGCTTAGGTCCCCCCGGGGCGGGCGATGAGCAGTTCTTC. Protein: CASSLGPPGAGDEQFF.